The clone carrying this T cell receptor (beta chain) registers medium-sized by frequency. This record comes from a study of T cell clusters in autoimmune cytopenias. TRB amplification used approximately 250 ng of peripheral blood genomic DNA. TRB was amplified by touch-down multiplex PCR, primer pools A and B combined. With the multiplex PCR reads reprocessed, TCRdb shows one record per CDR3 protein and no DNA. The table for this sample gives about 5,000 distinct CDR3 sequences. The data were also submitted as part of a second study, on T cell repertoires in aging, cancer and after chemotherapy.

The sample taken for sequencing was peripheral blood. This TCR came from a human donor in good health.

Here the CDR3 reads CASSIGTSGRAGTDTQYF. This sequence joins TRBV6-6 and TRBJ2-3; lacking DNA, the TRBD2 call made by TCRdb goes unchecked. This CDR3 contains 18 residues. CDR1 is MNHNY and CDR2 is SVGAGI in the germline V gene (reference sequence).